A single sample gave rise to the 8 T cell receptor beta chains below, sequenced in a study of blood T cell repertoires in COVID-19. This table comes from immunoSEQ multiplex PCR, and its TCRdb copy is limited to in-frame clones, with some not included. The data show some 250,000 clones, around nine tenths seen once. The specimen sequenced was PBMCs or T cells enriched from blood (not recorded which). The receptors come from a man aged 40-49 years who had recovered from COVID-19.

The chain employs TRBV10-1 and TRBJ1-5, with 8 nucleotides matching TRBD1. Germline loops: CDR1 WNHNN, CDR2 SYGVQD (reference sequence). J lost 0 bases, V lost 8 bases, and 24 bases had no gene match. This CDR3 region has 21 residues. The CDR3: CASLLPRRGTGRIYSNQPQHF. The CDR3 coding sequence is TGCGCCAGCCTGTTACCACGGAGAGGGACAGGTCGGATTTATAGCAATCAGCCCCAGCATTTT.

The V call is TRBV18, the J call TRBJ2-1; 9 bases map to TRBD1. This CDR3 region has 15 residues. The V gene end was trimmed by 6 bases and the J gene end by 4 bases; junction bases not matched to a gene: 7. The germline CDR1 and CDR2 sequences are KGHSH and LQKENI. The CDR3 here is CASSPDRGGYNEQFF. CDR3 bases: TGTGCCAGCTCCCCTGACAGGGGGGGTTACAATGAGCAGTTCTTC.

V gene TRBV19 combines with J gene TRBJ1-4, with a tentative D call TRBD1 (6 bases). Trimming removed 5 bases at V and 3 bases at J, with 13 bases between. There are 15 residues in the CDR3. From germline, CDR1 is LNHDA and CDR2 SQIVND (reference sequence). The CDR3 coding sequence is TGTGCCAGTAGTTACTACAGGGTCCCTAATGAAAAACTGTTTTTT. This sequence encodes CASSYYRVPNEKLFF.

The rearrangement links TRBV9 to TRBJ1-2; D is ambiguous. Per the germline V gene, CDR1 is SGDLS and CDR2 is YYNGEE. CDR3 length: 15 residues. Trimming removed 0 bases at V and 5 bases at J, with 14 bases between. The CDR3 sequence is CASSVDGDRGYGYTF. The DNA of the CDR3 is TGTGCCAGCAGCGTAGATGGGGATCGGGGATATGGCTACACCTTC.

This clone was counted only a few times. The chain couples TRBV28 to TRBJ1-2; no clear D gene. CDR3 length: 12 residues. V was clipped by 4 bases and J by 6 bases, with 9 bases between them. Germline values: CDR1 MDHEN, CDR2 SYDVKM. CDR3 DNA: TGTGCCAGCAGTTCCGGGAGCGATGGCTACACCTTC. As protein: CASSSGSDGYTF.

The CDR3 spells CASSFGTGATLYGYTF. The CDR3 region has the DNA TGTGCCAGCAGCTTTGGGACAGGGGCAACTCTCTATGGCTACACCTTC. The V gene is TRBV7-2, the J gene TRBJ1-2, with 10 bases aligning to TRBD1. CDR3 size: 16 residues. After removal of 3 bases from V and 4 bases from J, the junction contained 8 bases not matched to a gene. The germline gives CDR1 SGHTA, CDR2 FQGNSA.

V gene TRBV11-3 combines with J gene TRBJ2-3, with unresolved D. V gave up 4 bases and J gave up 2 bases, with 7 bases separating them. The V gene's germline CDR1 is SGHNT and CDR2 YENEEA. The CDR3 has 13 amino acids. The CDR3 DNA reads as TGTGCCAGCAGCTCCCCTAACACAGATACGCAGTATTTT. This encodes CASSSPNTDTQYF.

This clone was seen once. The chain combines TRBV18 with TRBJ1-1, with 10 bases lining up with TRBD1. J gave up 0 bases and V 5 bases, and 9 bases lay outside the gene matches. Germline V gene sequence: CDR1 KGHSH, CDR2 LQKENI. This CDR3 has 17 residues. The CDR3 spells CASSSPDRGIMNTEAFF. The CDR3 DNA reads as TGTGCCAGCTCATCTCCGGACAGGGGGATAATGAACACTGAAGCTTTCTTT.